Sequencing of this TCR beta chain was carried out in a study of T cell responses to AZD1222 COVID-19 vaccine. Study-level findings and limits: Close to half of all spike-specific TCRs reportedly target regions of the variants that are unmutated. The study sampled repertoires only after the peak T cell response.

V lost 0 bases to trimming and J lost 5 bases, with 12 bases between them. The CDR3 contains 14 residues. The V gene's germline CDR1 is SGHRS and CDR2 YFSETQ. Using immunoSEQ multiplex PCR, the repertoire was profiled, and TCRdb retains in-frame clones only, with some absent. The top ten clones hold about 0.91% of a sample with fewer than 150,000 clones, about 93% of them seen once. As concerns this clone: Its specificity is not known.

This TCR was sampled from an adult in good health. Here the sequenced sample was peripheral blood, taken on day 0 of AZD1222 vaccination. The chain joins TRBV5-1 to TRBJ2-7; the D gene is possibly TRBD1 (6 bases). CDR3 nucleotides: TGCGCCAGCAGCTTGGGACAGGTTGGCGACGAGCAGTACTTC. It is translated as CASSLGQVGDEQYF. Supplemented by reference TRBV5-1 and TRBJ2-7, the full variable domain reads KAGVTQTPRYLIKTRGQQVTLSCSPISGHRSVSWYQQTPGQGLQFLFEYFSETQRNKGNFPGRFSGRQFSNSRSEMNVSTLELGDSALYLCASSLGQVGDEQYFGPGTRLTVT.